This T cell receptor (beta chain) comes out of a study of cytomegalovirus exposure and HLA in healthy donors. Study summary: Across around 400 genotyped donors, about 80% landed in the Caucasian-associated ancestry cluster. Overall study findings and caveats: In vitro confirmation showed a few CMV-associated chains to be CMV antigen specific. Cytomegalovirus association was assigned to about 150 TCR beta chains. The classifier reportedly diagnosed cytomegalovirus status with high sensitivity and specificity.

Details on this clone: Its antigen is not identified.

The PCR ran on 60 Vbeta and 13 Jbeta primers. The protocol was immunoSEQ multiplex PCR, while the TCRdb copy is restricted to in-frame clones and leaves out a portion. The sample records around 64,000 clones, roughly 87% being singletons. This TCR derives from a female donor in good health and CMV-seronegative. The sequencing sample was made of PBMCs.

This CDR3 reads CASSSHRERNIQYF. CDR3 nucleotides: TGTGCCAGCAGTTCTCACAGGGAGCGGAACATTCAGTACTTC. The chain has TRBV9 and TRBJ2-4; a possible D gene is TRBD1 (6 bases). V was shortened by 5 bases and J by 7 bases, with 16 bases between the two germline ends. CDR3 length: 14 residues. Germline-derived CDR1 and CDR2 are SGDLS and YYNGEE.